This is a list of T cell receptor beta chains from one sample in a study of blood T cell repertoires in COVID-19. The table came from immunoSEQ multiplex PCR; TCRdb's copy has only in-frame clones and leaves some out. The sample contains about 49,000 clones, about 88% of which appear only once. Sequencing was performed on peripheral blood. The source is a man in his forties with active COVID-19. Both conserved end residues are part of each CDR3. The order of the fields is D gene, J gene, V gene, clone size, CDR3 protein, CDR3 DNA. The D gene is left open where the match is weak. Not every row has a clone size; where given, it reads once, few, many or a size class.

D: NA; J: TRBJ1-2; V: TRBV30; size: few; CDR3: CAWSVQSRAWDYGYTF; DNA: TGTGCCTGGAGTGTACAGTCGAGGGCTTGGGACTATGGCTACACCTTC
D: NA; J: TRBJ1-6; V: TRBV14; size: NA; CDR3: CASSLLTYRSSYNSPLHF; DNA: TGTGCCAGCAGTCTGTTAACCTACAGGAGCTCCTATAATTCACCCCTCCACTTT
D: NA; J: TRBJ1-5; V: TRBV24-1; size: NA; CDR3: CATAQGQFSNQPQHF; DNA: TGTGCCACGGCCCAAGGACAGTTTAGCAATCAGCCCCAGCATTTT
D: NA; J: TRBJ1-1; V: TRBV28; size: NA; CDR3: CASSQTSPVAFGFF; DNA: TGTGCCAGCAGCCAGACATCCCCAGTGGCATTTGGTTTCTTT
D: TRBD2; J: TRBJ2-7; V: TRBV30; size: NA; CDR3: CAWSAGLAVGEQYF; DNA: TGTGCCTGGAGTGCGGGACTAGCGGTGGGGGAGCAGTACTTC
D: TRBD2; J: TRBJ2-1; V: TRBV6-4; size: NA; CDR3: CAGSPLAGGNEQFF; DNA: TGTGCCGGCAGTCCACTAGCGGGAGGAAATGAGCAGTTCTTC
D: NA; J: TRBJ1-5; V: TRBV18; size: NA; CDR3: CASSGDSNQPQHF; DNA: TGTGCCAGCTCAGGAGATAGCAATCAGCCCCAGCATTTT
D: TRBD1; J: TRBJ1-1; V: TRBV28; size: once; CDR3: CASSRDRATFF; DNA: TGTGCCAGCAGCCGGGACAGGGCAACTTTCTTT
D: NA; J: TRBJ2-7; V: TRBV5-6; size: NA; CDR3: CASSSGNEQYF; DNA: TGTGCCAGCAGCTCAGGGAACGAGCAGTACTTC
D: NA; J: TRBJ2-2; V: TRBV2; size: once; CDR3: CASREGANTGELFF; DNA: TGTGCCAGCAGAGAGGGGGCGAACACCGGGGAGCTGTTTTTT
D: NA; J: TRBJ1-4; V: TRBV28; size: NA; CDR3: CASSLPGTNEKLFF; DNA: TGTGCCAGCAGTTTGCCAGGAACTAATGAAAAACTGTTTTTT
D: NA; J: TRBJ1-2; V: TRBV7-9; size: few; CDR3: CASSPDSFGYTF; DNA: TGTGCCAGCAGCCCGGACAGTTTCGGCTACACCTTC
D: TRBD2; J: TRBJ2-1; V: TRBV5-4; size: NA; CDR3: CASSPGLAGGREQFF; DNA: TGTGCCAGCAGCCCGGGACTAGCGGGAGGCAGGGAGCAGTTCTTC
D: NA; J: TRBJ2-7; V: TRBV29-1; size: NA; CDR3: CSVLATRPGVPEQYF; DNA: TGCAGCGTCCTCGCGACACGCCCCGGGGTTCCGGAGCAGTACTTC
D: NA; J: TRBJ2-3; V: TRBV4-1; size: NA; CDR3: CASSQGAGAGTDTQYF; DNA: TGCGCCAGCAGCCAAGGCGCGGGGGCCGGCACAGATACGCAGTATTTT
D: NA; J: TRBJ2-5; V: TRBV7-8; size: few; CDR3: CASRFSGAGQETQYF; DNA: TGTGCCAGCAGATTTAGTGGGGCAGGCCAAGAGACCCAGTACTTC
D: NA; J: TRBJ2-3; V: TRBV24-1; size: NA; CDR3: CATTQPGVKGDTQYF; DNA: TGTGCCACCACCCAGCCGGGGGTAAAGGGAGATACGCAGTATTTT
D: NA; J: TRBJ2-2; V: TRBV5-1; size: NA; CDR3: CASSWTQGRTGELFF; DNA: TGCGCCAGCAGTTGGACGCAGGGCAGGACCGGGGAGCTGTTTTTT
D: NA; J: TRBJ2-5; V: TRBV6-6; size: NA; CDR3: CASTEGANQETQYF; DNA: TGTGCCAGCACCGAAGGGGCTAACCAAGAGACCCAGTACTTC
D: TRBD2; J: TRBJ2-3; V: TRBV13; size: NA; CDR3: CASSVPPSSGGITDTQYF; DNA: TGTGCCAGCAGCGTTCCCCCCTCTAGCGGGGGAATCACAGATACGCAGTATTTT
D: NA; J: TRBJ2-1; V: TRBV3-1/TRBV3-2; size: once; CDR3: CASSQNPQPRGTYNEQFF; DNA: TGTGCCAGCAGCCAAAATCCGCAGCCCCGGGGGACCTACAATGAGCAGTTCTTC
D: TRBD2; J: TRBJ2-1; V: TRBV9; size: once; CDR3: CASSVELAGYNEQFF; DNA: TGTGCCAGCAGCGTAGAATTAGCGGGGTACAATGAGCAGTTCTTC
D: NA; J: TRBJ1-5; V: TRBV19; size: NA; CDR3: CASSIQGQGSQPQHF; DNA: TGTGCCAGTAGTATACAGGGCCAGGGGAGTCAGCCCCAGCATTTT
D: TRBD2; J: TRBJ2-7; V: TRBV10-1; size: NA; CDR3: CASSSTGLGSNEQYF; DNA: TGCGCCAGCAGCTCTACGGGACTAGGTTCGAACGAGCAGTACTTC
D: NA; J: TRBJ2-3; V: TRBV27; size: NA; CDR3: CASSSGTRGTDTQYF; DNA: TGTGCCAGCAGTTCCGGGACAAGAGGGACAGATACGCAGTATTTT
D: NA; J: TRBJ2-6; V: TRBV20-1; size: NA; CDR3: CSASASGANVLTF; DNA: TGCAGTGCTAGTGCGTCTGGGGCCAACGTCCTGACTTTC
D: TRBD2; J: TRBJ2-1; V: TRBV6-5; size: NA; CDR3: CASSLTDGRGGEQFF; DNA: TGTGCCAGCAGTCTAACCGATGGGAGGGGCGGTGAGCAGTTCTTC
D: TRBD2; J: TRBJ2-7; V: TRBV6-1; size: few; CDR3: CASSEGGAYEQYF; DNA: TGTGCCAGCAGTGAGGGGGGGGCCTACGAGCAGTACTTC
D: TRBD2; J: TRBJ2-7; V: TRBV5-1; size: NA; CDR3: CASSPTSGSVYEQYF; DNA: TGCGCCAGCAGCCCGACTAGCGGGAGTGTCTACGAGCAGTACTTC
D: NA; J: TRBJ2-2; V: TRBV19; size: NA; CDR3: CASSISGPNTGELFF; DNA: TGTGCCAGTAGTATCTCAGGGCCGAACACCGGGGAGCTGTTTTTT
D: NA; J: TRBJ1-2; V: TRBV5-6; size: NA; CDR3: CASSLGGYGYTF; DNA: TGTGCCAGCAGCTTAGGCGGCTATGGCTACACCTTC
D: NA; J: TRBJ2-7; V: TRBV18; size: NA; CDR3: CASSPRTAGTYEQYF; DNA: TGTGCCAGCTCACCACGGACAGCGGGGACCTACGAGCAGTACTTC
D: TRBD1; J: TRBJ1-2; V: TRBV13; size: NA; CDR3: CASSFQTGKESEYGYTF; DNA: TGTGCCAGCAGCTTCCAGACAGGGAAAGAATCGGAATATGGCTACACCTTC
D: NA; J: TRBJ1-1; V: TRBV7-9; size: NA; CDR3: CASGLGDTEAFF; DNA: TGTGCCAGCGGACTAGGGGACACTGAAGCTTTCTTT
D: TRBD1; J: TRBJ1-2; V: TRBV7-9; size: NA; CDR3: CASSLGQGVGYGYTF; DNA: TGTGCCAGCAGCCTCGGACAGGGTGTTGGCTATGGCTACACCTTC
D: TRBD1; J: TRBJ1-4; V: TRBV30; size: NA; CDR3: CAWSVQTGVEKLFF; DNA: TGTGCCTGGAGTGTACAAACAGGGGTGGAAAAACTGTTTTTT
D: NA; J: TRBJ2-7; V: TRBV30; size: NA; CDR3: CAWSGQHYEQYF; DNA: TGTGCCTGGAGCGGACAGCACTACGAGCAGTACTTC
D: TRBD2; J: TRBJ2-7; V: TRBV7-2; size: NA; CDR3: CASSSHPLAGVSNEQYF; DNA: TGTGCCAGCAGTTCCCATCCCCTAGCGGGAGTTTCCAACGAGCAGTACTTC
D: NA; J: TRBJ2-7; V: TRBV10-3; size: NA; CDR3: CAISGGGQSSYEQYF; DNA: TGTGCCATCAGTGGAGGAGGCCAGAGCTCCTACGAGCAGTACTTC
D: NA; J: TRBJ1-3; V: TRBV10-1; size: NA; CDR3: CASSESGARGNTIYF; DNA: TGCGCCAGCAGTGAATCAGGGGCGAGAGGAAACACCATATATTTT
D: NA; J: TRBJ2-3; V: TRBV5-1; size: NA; CDR3: CASSKRDRTDTQYF; DNA: TGCGCCAGCAGCAAGAGGGATAGGACAGATACGCAGTATTTT
D: NA; J: TRBJ2-2; V: TRBV5-1; size: NA; CDR3: CASSQGGRTGELFF; DNA: TGCGCCAGCAGCCAGGGAGGTCGCACCGGGGAGCTGTTTTTT
D: TRBD2; J: TRBJ2-1; V: TRBV27; size: NA; CDR3: CASSLSGWPAEEQFF; DNA: TGTGCCAGCAGTCTTAGCGGGTGGCCCGCGGAAGAGCAGTTCTTC
D: NA; J: TRBJ2-2; V: TRBV2; size: NA; CDR3: CASRKGRGRQGQNTGELFF; DNA: TGTGCCAGCAGGAAGGGGAGGGGAAGACAGGGGCAAAACACCGGGGAGCTGTTTTTT
D: NA; J: TRBJ2-1; V: TRBV6-4; size: NA; CDR3: CASSDGLAVSSYNEQFF; DNA: TGTGCCAGCAGTGACGGGTTAGCCGTCAGCTCCTACAATGAGCAGTTCTTC
D: TRBD1; J: TRBJ2-7; V: TRBV30; size: NA; CDR3: CAWSVAGGYEQYF; DNA: TGTGCCTGGAGTGTAGCAGGGGGCTACGAGCAGTACTTC
D: TRBD1; J: TRBJ2-1; V: TRBV29-1; size: NA; CDR3: CSVGMGTGNNEQFF; DNA: TGCAGCGTTGGGATGGGGACAGGGAACAATGAGCAGTTCTTC